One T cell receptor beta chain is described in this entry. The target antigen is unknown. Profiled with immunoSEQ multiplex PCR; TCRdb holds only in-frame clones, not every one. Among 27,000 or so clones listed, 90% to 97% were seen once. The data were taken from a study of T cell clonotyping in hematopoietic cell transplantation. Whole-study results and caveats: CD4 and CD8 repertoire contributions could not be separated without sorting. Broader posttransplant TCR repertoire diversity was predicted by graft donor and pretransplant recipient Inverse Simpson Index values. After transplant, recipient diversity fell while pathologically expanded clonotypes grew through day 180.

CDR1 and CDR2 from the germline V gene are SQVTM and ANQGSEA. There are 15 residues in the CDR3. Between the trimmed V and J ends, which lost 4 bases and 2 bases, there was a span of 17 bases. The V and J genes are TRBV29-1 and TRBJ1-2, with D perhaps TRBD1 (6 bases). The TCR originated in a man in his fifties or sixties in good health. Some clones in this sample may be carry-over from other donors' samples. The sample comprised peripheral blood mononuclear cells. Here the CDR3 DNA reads TGCAGCGTTGGGGGAGAAGGACAGCAGAACTATGGCTACACCTTC. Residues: CSVGGEGQQNYGYTF.